These T cell receptor beta chains were read from a single sample in a study of blood T cell repertoires in COVID-19. Clones were sequenced by immunoSEQ multiplex PCR, and TCRdb holds only the in-frame ones, with some missing. The table includes hundreds of thousands of clones, approximately 88% detected once. Input material: PBMCs or T cells enriched from blood (not recorded which). The receptors were sampled from a woman aged 40 to 49 with acute COVID-19. Both conserved end residues are part of each CDR3. A D gene is named only where the DNA matches it firmly. Clone size is not always given. Where it is, it says once, few, many or a class for expanded clones.

V	J	size	D	CDR3	DNA
TRBV10-3	TRBJ1-1	-	TRBD1	CAISGQAGNRVFAEAFF	TGTGCCATCAGCGGACAGGCAGGTAACAGGGTGTTCGCTGAAGCTTTCTTT
TRBV9	TRBJ1-2	once	TRBD1	CASSVTGNYGYTF	TGTGCCAGCAGCGTGACAGGGAACTATGGCTACACCTTC
TRBV7-9	TRBJ2-1	-	TRBD2	CASRKRLAGGENEQFF	TGTGCCAGCAGGAAGAGACTAGCGGGAGGTGAAAATGAGCAGTTCTTC
TRBV9	TRBJ1-2	-	-	CASSRSGRGGGYTF	TGTGCCAGCAGCCGCTCCGGCCGGGGTGGTGGCTACACCTTC
TRBV4-2	TRBJ2-1	once	TRBD2	CASSQLSGRGHNEQFF	TGTGCCAGCAGCCAACTTAGCGGGAGGGGGCACAATGAGCAGTTCTTC
TRBV28	TRBJ2-2	-	TRBD2	CASSILAVAGGVGELFF	TGTGCCAGCAGTATACTCGCAGTCGCGGGAGGGGTCGGGGAGCTGTTTTTT
TRBV28	TRBJ2-7	-	TRBD2	CASSLGGEAYEQYF	TGTGCCAGCAGTTTGGGGGGGGAGGCCTACGAGCAGTACTTC
TRBV7-2	TRBJ1-2	-	-	CASSLEGARGYTF	TGTGCCAGCAGCTTAGAAGGGGCCCGGGGCTACACCTTC
TRBV5-5	TRBJ1-6	-	-	CASSSQGFDSPLHF	TGTGCCAGCAGCTCCCAGGGTTTTGATTCACCCCTCCACTTT
TRBV11-2	TRBJ2-1	-	TRBD1	CASSPEQGKDNEQFF	TGTGCCAGCAGCCCAGAACAGGGGAAGGACAATGAGCAGTTCTTC
TRBV28	TRBJ1-5	-	TRBD1	CASSETGLSNQPQHF	TGTGCCAGCAGTGAGACAGGGCTTAGCAATCAGCCCCAGCATTTT
TRBV11-2	TRBJ2-3	-	TRBD2	CASRRLAATDTQYF	TGTGCCAGCAGACGACTAGCGGCGACGGATACGCAGTATTTT
TRBV19	TRBJ1-1	-	-	CASSQQGGTEAFF	TGTGCCAGTAGTCAACAGGGAGGGACTGAAGCTTTCTTT
TRBV5-1	TRBJ1-1	-	-	CASSLTQMNTEAFF	TGCGCCAGCAGCTTGACACAGATGAACACTGAAGCTTTCTTT
TRBV7-2	TRBJ2-1	-	-	CASLRGANNEQFF	TGTGCCAGCTTACGGGGGGCGAACAATGAGCAGTTCTTC
TRBV11-3	TRBJ1-3	-	-	CASSWDRNTIYF	TGTGCCAGCAGCTGGGACAGAAACACCATATATTTT
TRBV19	TRBJ1-4	-	-	CASKAVSNEKLFF	TGTGCCAGTAAAGCGGTGTCTAATGAAAAACTGTTTTTT
TRBV27	TRBJ1-2	-	TRBD1	CASSLRGQYGYTF	TGTGCCAGCAGTTTAAGGGGACAGTATGGCTACACCTTC
TRBV25-1	TRBJ1-6	few	TRBD1	CASSEGTGGLSPLHF	TGTGCCAGCAGTGAGGGGACAGGGGGCCTTTCACCCCTCCACTTT
TRBV7-8	TRBJ1-1	-	-	CASSLSWTDEAFF	TGTGCCAGCAGCTTATCTTGGACAGATGAAGCTTTCTTT
TRBV4-1	TRBJ2-1	-	-	CASSRGFEHYNEQFF	TGCGCCAGCAGCAGGGGCTTTGAGCATTACAATGAGCAGTTCTTC
TRBV30	TRBJ1-1	once	-	CAWNQEATRNTEAFF	TGTGCCTGGAACCAGGAGGCCACAAGGAACACTGAAGCTTTCTTT
TRBV5-6	TRBJ1-4	-	-	CASSLGVATNEKLFF	TGTGCCAGCAGCTTAGGGGTTGCAACTAATGAAAAACTGTTTTTT
TRBV7-2	TRBJ2-1	-	TRBD1	CASSSTGGNEQFF	TGTGCCAGCAGCTCGACAGGGGGCAATGAGCAGTTCTTC
TRBV5-1	TRBJ1-6	-	-	CASSLGTGWDSPLHF	TGCGCCAGCAGCTTGGGAACAGGGTGGGATTCACCCCTCCACTTT
TRBV7-3	TRBJ1-3	-	-	CASSPDPQGNTIYF	TGTGCCAGCAGCCCCGATCCCCAGGGGAACACCATATATTTT
TRBV2	TRBJ2-7	-	-	CASSGLEQYF	TGTGCCAGCAGTGGGCTCGAGCAGTACTTC
TRBV6-5	TRBJ1-5	-	-	CASRIGEANQPQHF	TGTGCCAGCCGAATAGGGGAAGCGAACCAGCCCCAGCATTTT
TRBV10-1	TRBJ2-5	few	-	CASSVRPEETQYF	TGCGCCAGCAGTGTGAGGCCGGAAGAGACCCAGTACTTC
TRBV15	TRBJ1-5	-	-	CATSPGWNTGDSNQPQHF	TGTGCCACCAGCCCGGGCTGGAATACGGGGGATAGCAATCAGCCCCAGCATTTT
TRBV30	TRBJ2-1	-	TRBD2	CAWSVQVAGVLNEQFF	TGTGCCTGGAGTGTACAGGTAGCGGGAGTGCTTAATGAGCAGTTCTTC
TRBV24-1	TRBJ2-1	-	-	CATSDSSSPAYNEQFF	TGTGCCACCAGTGATTCCTCTAGCCCAGCCTACAATGAGCAGTTCTTC
TRBV24-1	TRBJ2-1	-	-	CARTDSRYYNEQFF	TGTGCCAGAACAGACAGCAGATATTACAATGAGCAGTTCTTC
TRBV25-1	TRBJ2-3	-	TRBD2	CASSDPAGIGDTQYF	TGTGCCAGCAGTGATCCAGCGGGAATTGGAGATACGCAGTATTTT
TRBV9	TRBJ2-5	-	TRBD1	CASSHGQGARETQYF	TGTGCCAGCAGTCATGGACAGGGGGCTCGGGAGACCCAGTACTTC
TRBV18	TRBJ1-4	-	TRBD1	CASSPLRTGASEKLFF	TGTGCCAGCTCACCACTAAGGACAGGGGCGAGTGAAAAACTGTTTTTT
TRBV24-1	TRBJ1-3	-	-	CATSDSRGAGNTIYF	TGTGCCACCAGTGATTCCCGGGGGGCTGGAAACACCATATATTTT
TRBV2	TRBJ2-1	once	TRBD2	CASSERTSGPNEQFF	TGTGCCAGCAGTGAGCGGACTAGTGGCCCCAATGAGCAGTTCTTC
TRBV24-1	TRBJ1-4	-	-	CATSEGENEKLFF	TGTGCCACCAGTGAAGGAGAGAATGAAAAACTGTTTTTT
TRBV5-4	TRBJ1-2	-	-	CASSSAGEGNGYTF	TGTGCCAGCAGCTCCGCGGGGGAGGGGAATGGCTACACCTTC
TRBV28	TRBJ2-5	-	TRBD1	CASQGVQETQYF	TGTGCCTCACAGGGGGTACAAGAGACCCAGTACTTC
TRBV6-5	TRBJ2-1	few	TRBD2	CASTPPAGGGNEQFF	TGTGCCAGCACCCCCCCAGCGGGAGGGGGCAATGAGCAGTTCTTC
TRBV7-8	TRBJ2-1	-	-	CASSLRSSSSDEQFF	TGTGCCAGCAGCTTACGGTCGTCGTCATCGGATGAGCAGTTCTTC
TRBV27	TRBJ1-6	-	-	CASSFQDSPLHF	TGTGCCAGCAGTTTCCAGGATTCACCCCTCCACTTT
TRBV27	TRBJ1-2	-	-	CASSPNKGAAVGYTF	TGTGCCAGCAGCCCAAATAAGGGAGCTGCCGTCGGCTACACCTTC
TRBV12-3/TRBV12-4	TRBJ1-1	-	-	CASSFAGGTEAFF	TGTGCCAGCAGTTTTGCCGGGGGCACTGAAGCTTTCTTT
TRBV27	TRBJ1-1	-	TRBD1	CASSPDAGGDRGLGTEAFF	TGTGCCAGCAGCCCAGATGCGGGTGGGGACAGGGGGCTCGGGACTGAAGCTTTCTTT
TRBV7-2	TRBJ1-2	-	TRBD1	CASSLYGQGHGYTF	TGTGCCAGCAGCTTATACGGACAGGGCCATGGCTACACCTTC
TRBV5-1	TRBJ2-4	-	-	CASSSEESVRGIQYF	TGCGCCAGCAGCTCAGAGGAAAGCGTGAGAGGAATTCAGTACTTC
TRBV19	TRBJ1-5	-	TRBD1	CASSTTGGGQPQHF	TGTGCCAGTAGTACCACAGGGGGCGGTCAGCCCCAGCATTTT
TRBV5-1	TRBJ2-2	-	TRBD1	CASGTGFTGELFF	TGCGCCAGCGGGACAGGGTTTACCGGGGAGCTGTTTTTT
TRBV30	TRBJ2-7	-	-	CAWSVGGRVDEQYF	TGTGCCTGGAGTGTTGGTGGCAGGGTGGACGAGCAGTACTTC
TRBV12-5	TRBJ2-2	-	-	CASGLAIAEDTGELFF	TGTGCTAGTGGTTTGGCCATAGCGGAAGACACCGGGGAGCTGTTTTTT
TRBV7-9	TRBJ1-5	once	TRBD1	CASSFGQGFNQPQHF	TGTGCCAGCAGCTTTGGACAGGGCTTCAATCAGCCCCAGCATTTT
TRBV4-3	TRBJ1-6	-	TRBD1	CASSQDMTGRNSPLHF	TGCGCCAGCAGCCAAGACATGACAGGGAGAAATTCACCCCTCCACTTT
TRBV5-8	TRBJ2-5	-	-	CASSRGQFQETQYF	TGTGCCAGCAGCCGAGGACAGTTCCAAGAGACCCAGTACTTC
TRBV2	TRBJ1-1	-	-	CASSQMTENTEAFF	TGTGCCAGCAGTCAAATGACAGAGAACACTGAAGCTTTCTTT
TRBV19	TRBJ1-2	-	TRBD1	CASSNSDRASGYTF	TGTGCCAGTAGTAACTCGGACAGGGCTTCGGGCTACACCTTC
TRBV2	TRBJ1-6	once	-	CASSGRAANSPLHF	TGTGCCAGCAGTGGGAGGGCGGCGAATTCACCCCTCCACTTT
TRBV6-5	TRBJ1-2	once	TRBD1	CASSYSGGGYYGYTF	TGTGCCAGCAGTTACTCAGGGGGCGGCTACTATGGCTACACCTTC